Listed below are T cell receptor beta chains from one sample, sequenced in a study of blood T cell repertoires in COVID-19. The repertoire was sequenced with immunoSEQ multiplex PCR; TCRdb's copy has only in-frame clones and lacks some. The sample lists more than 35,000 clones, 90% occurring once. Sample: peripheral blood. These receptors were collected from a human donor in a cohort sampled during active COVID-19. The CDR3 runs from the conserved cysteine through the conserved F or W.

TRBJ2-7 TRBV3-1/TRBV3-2 CASSPNWGGRTNEQYF
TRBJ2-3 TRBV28 CASSPWASGRRRGGTDTQYF
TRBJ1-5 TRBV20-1 CSASSATSDQPQHF
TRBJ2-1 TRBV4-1 CASSQAMTSGSINEQFF
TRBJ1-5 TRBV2 CASSEVLRDRGQPQHF
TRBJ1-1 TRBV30 CAWDFLNTEAFF
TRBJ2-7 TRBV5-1 CASSLEQYEQYF
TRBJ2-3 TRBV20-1 CSASSPGTSGTDTQYF
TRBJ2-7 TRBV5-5 CASSFDRGLYEQYF
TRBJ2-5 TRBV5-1 CASSLMGQGEETQYF
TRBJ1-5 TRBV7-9 CASSWTGNQPQHF
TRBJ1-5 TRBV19 CASSMFGGEQPQHF
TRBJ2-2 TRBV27 CASSFREWIGELFF
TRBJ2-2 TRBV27 CASGAGATTGELFF
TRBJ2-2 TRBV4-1 CASRLGGTNTGELFF
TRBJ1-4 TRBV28 CASRVAAQVTEKLFF
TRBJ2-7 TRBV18 CASSRGTGDYEQYF
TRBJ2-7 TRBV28 CASTSPGSAYEQYF
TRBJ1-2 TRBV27 CASSPRTPRGLDGYTF
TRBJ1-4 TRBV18 CASSPGLSEKLFF
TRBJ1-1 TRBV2 CASSVNTEAFF
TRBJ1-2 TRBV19 CASTDEALYGYTF
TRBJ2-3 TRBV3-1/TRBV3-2 CASSPDRGADTQYF
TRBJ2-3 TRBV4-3 CASSQDGSGGGTDTQYF
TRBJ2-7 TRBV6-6 CASSWANEQYF
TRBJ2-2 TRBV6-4 CASSVTGAGELFF
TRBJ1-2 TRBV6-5 CASLGLEGGYTF
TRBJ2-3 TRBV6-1 CASSELQGSDTQYF
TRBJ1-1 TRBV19 CASGAWEGNTEAFF
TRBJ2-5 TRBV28 CASSLEQANQETQYF
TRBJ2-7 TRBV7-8 CASRTDRGITYEQYF
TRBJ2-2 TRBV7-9 CASSSSAAAGGTGELFF
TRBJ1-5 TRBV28 CASRVGETGRNQPQHF
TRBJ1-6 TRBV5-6 CASTSTGTGLNSPLHF
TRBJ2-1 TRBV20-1 CSASRLADYNEQFF
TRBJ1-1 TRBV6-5 CASSYSPGTEAFF
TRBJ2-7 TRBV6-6 CASTYEGLATYEQYF
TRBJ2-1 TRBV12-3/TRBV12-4 CASSFLLREQFF
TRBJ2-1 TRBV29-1 CSVDGQGERIEQFF
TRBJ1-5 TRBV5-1 CASSLGTGDQPQHF
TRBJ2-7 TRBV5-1 CASRLFGGSYEQYF
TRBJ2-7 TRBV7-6 CASSSHLAGAPYEQYF
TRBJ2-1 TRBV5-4 CASSSPGLAGPYNEQFF